This T cell receptor (beta chain) was identified during a study of monozygotic twins with inflammatory bowel disease. Whole-study findings and limits: IBD patients showed reduced TCRbeta diversity (inverse Simpson) versus healthy co-twins.

For every donor, one blood sample of approximately 2.5 ml was drawn. Germline CDR1 and CDR2: SGHAT and FQNNGV. This CDR3 comprises 15 residues. About this clonotype itself: The target antigen is unknown.

Eight distinct reactions (per sample) were used to make the cDNA. TCRdb reprocessed the 5' RACE reads, with one entry per CDR3 protein and no DNA. The sample has around 380,000 distinct CDR3 sequences. This chain links TRBV11-2 with TRBJ1-4. The sequence derives from a human donor with ulcerative colitis or Crohn's disease, or a healthy co-twin of an affected twin (not recorded which). Sequenced material: blood. CDR3 in amino acids: CASSTLKATNEKLFF.